The sequence of this T cell receptor beta chain was determined in a study of shared clonotypes between healthy human individuals. From germline, CDR1 is MDHEN and CDR2 SYDVKM. Deletions cut 1 base from V and 2 bases from J, with 23 bases between. This CDR3 spans 20 amino acids. About this clone: What it binds is not known.

Findings and caveats of the study: The sole specimen, blood, was sampled, and tissue repertoires likely differ.

Per the original data handling: Filtering differed because ImmunoSEQ produced junction-only sequences that carried no quality scores. Sequencing was performed with immunoSEQ multiplex PCR; in TCRdb, only in-frame clones are kept and a portion is missing. The D gene and trimming were derived from the DNA, and the V and J assignments and clone size from that table. The sample yields about 1 million clones, approximately 76% seen once. Input material: memory CD4+ T cells sorted from blood. The subset was: CD45RA-negative fraction. The clonotype comes from a man in his late teens or twenties in good health. The rearrangement links TRBV28 to TRBJ2-2; D possibly corresponds to TRBD1 (6 bases). CDR3 sequence: CASSLFKGVGQMINTGELFF. CDR3 sequence (DNA): TGTGCCAGCAGTTTATTTAAGGGGGTGGGTCAGATGATAAACACCGGGGAGCTGTTTTTT.